Many counts were recorded for the clone carrying this T cell receptor beta chain. This sample was included in a study of Graves' ophthalmopathy and Graves' hyperthyroidism. Whole-study context: Investigators collected peripheral blood at initial diagnosis, before any treatment was given.

J gave up 5 bases and V 9 bases, and 11 bases lay outside the gene matches. The length of the CDR3 is 14 residues. Germline CDR1 reads SGHAT; CDR2 reads FQNNGV. Transcripts of RNA were the source for amplifying TCR beta CDR3 regions. RT-PCR in the first round used HTBI primers; a second-round multiplex PCR followed. One entry per CDR3 protein results from TCRdb running MiXCR on the multiplex PCR reads. The sample carries a few hundred thousand distinct CDR3 sequences, about 16% recorded once. The V gene is TRBV11-2, the J gene TRBJ2-7; 9 bases align to TRBD1. The specimen sequenced was peripheral blood. The TCR comes from a woman under 30 with stable Graves' hyperthyroidism. This chain's CDR3 is CASRYLTGGDEQYF. DNA for the CDR3: TGTGCCAGTCGGTATCTGACAGGGGGTGACGAGCAGTACTTC.